The rows below give T cell receptor beta chains drawn from one sample of a study of EBV T-cell therapy then PD-1 blockade in nasopharyngeal carcinoma. Which antigens these TCRs recognize remains unknown. This table comes from immunoSEQ multiplex PCR, and its TCRdb copy is limited to in-frame clones, with some not included. The table includes 20,000 or so clones, roughly 84% detected once. The material was CD8+ T cells from blood, obtained around day 30 from a patient whose treatment included autologous EBV-specific T cells and nivolumab. The receptor set was obtained from a man in his forties or fifties with nasopharyngeal carcinoma. The CDR3 runs from the conserved cysteine through the conserved F or W.

J gene | V gene | CDR3 protein
TRBJ2-7 | TRBV5-8 | CASSFLGGGGTYEQYF
TRBJ2-5 | TRBV7-9 | CASSLRRKETQYF
TRBJ1-3 | TRBV5-7 | CASSPAEGFSGNTIYF
TRBJ2-3 | TRBV11-1 | CASSLIGGALGTQYF
TRBJ2-1 | TRBV15 | CATGGSTYNEQFF
TRBJ1-1 | TRBV9 | CASSVAPTVMNTEAFF
TRBJ2-1 | TRBV7-9 | CASSSPGFVHEQFF
TRBJ2-3 | TRBV9 | CASSDGTGEYF
TRBJ2-5 | TRBV6-5 | CASSYSITLPGETQYF
TRBJ1-6 | TRBV7-2 | CASSSDRAFPNDSPLHF
TRBJ2-5 | TRBV5-6 | CASSFRGQATQYF
TRBJ2-7 | TRBV6-2/TRBV6-3 | CASSYSGTESYEQYF
TRBJ2-5 | TRBV5-4 | CASSLGWGVSETQYF
TRBJ2-1 | TRBV9 | CASSVESGGGIMNEQFF